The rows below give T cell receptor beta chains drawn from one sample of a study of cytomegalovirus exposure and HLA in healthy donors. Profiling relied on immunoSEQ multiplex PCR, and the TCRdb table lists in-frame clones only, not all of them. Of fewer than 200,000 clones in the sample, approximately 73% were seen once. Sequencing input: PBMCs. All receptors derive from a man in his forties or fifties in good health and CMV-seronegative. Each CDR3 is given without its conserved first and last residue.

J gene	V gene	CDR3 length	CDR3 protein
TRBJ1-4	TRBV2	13	ASSEAGGLNEKLF
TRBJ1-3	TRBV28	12	ASSSGGWGNTIY
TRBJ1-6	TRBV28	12	ATTRGGRNSPLH
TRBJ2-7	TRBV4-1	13	ASSQEIRRGQEQY
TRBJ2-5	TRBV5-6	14	ASILMGRGLKETQY
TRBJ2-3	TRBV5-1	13	ASSLVQGRTDTQY
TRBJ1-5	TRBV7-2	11	ASSSIDNQPQH
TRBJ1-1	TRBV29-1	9	SGTGGTEAF
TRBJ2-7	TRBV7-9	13	ASSYSGDPGYEQY
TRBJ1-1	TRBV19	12	ASSSRTGNTEAF
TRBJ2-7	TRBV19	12	ASSQGTRSYEQY
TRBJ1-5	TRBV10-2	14	ASGGRGDGVQQPQH
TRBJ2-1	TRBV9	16	ASSVPLPLAGAVNEQF
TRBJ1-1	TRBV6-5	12	ASSANIMNTEAF
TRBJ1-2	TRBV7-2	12	ASSLVLGARGGT
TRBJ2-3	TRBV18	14	ASSPVGPALSGTQY
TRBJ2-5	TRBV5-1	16	ASSPGQLAGGPQETQY
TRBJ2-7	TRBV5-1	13	ASSLDGTSSYEQY
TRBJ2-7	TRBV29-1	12	SVEDPAGRYEQY
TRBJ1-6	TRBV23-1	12	ASSRDTLDPPLH
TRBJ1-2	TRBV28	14	ASSPGTARANYGYT
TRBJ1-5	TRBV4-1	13	ASSRQGLPDQPQH
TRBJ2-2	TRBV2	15	ASSEEPGQTNTGELF
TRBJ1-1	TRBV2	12	ASTRGQVGNEAF
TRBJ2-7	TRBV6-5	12	ASAPQGLGYEQY
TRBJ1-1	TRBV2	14	ASTPGFDREGTEAF
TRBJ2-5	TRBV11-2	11	ASSWDRGETQY
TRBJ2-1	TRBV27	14	ASRLGIVGGVREQF
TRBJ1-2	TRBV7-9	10	ASSQGNHGYT
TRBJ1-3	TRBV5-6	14	ASSLRTAFSGNTIY
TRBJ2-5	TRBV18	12	ASSPPTGRETQY
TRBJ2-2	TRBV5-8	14	ASSLGDRRDTGELF
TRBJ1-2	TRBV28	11	ASSRQGSYGYT
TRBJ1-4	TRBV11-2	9	ASSHTEKLF
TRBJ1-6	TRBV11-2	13	ASSLVSRIGSPLH
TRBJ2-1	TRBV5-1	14	ASSLDGGGAYNEQF
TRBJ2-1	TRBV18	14	ASSPQTSGGGNEQF
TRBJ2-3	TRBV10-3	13	AISESGDSTDTQY
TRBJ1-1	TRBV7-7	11	ASSLDQGTEAF
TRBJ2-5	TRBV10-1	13	ASSEAGGLQETQY
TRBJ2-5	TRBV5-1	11	ASNRGGRETQY
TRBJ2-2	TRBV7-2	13	ASSSRRGNTGELF
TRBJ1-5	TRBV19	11	ASSGQGKQPQH
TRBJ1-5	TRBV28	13	ASSSRTYSNQPQH
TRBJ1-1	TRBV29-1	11	SASGELSTEAF
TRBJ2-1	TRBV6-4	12	ASSDQGGVNEQF
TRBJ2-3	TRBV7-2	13	ASSRRLAGEDTQY
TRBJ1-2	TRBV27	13	ASSLHEEALYGYT